This entry features one T cell receptor beta chain sequence. Its cognate antigen is unknown. This entry belongs to a study of T cells in narcolepsy. As for the study in general: Donors had narcolepsy type 1 or type 2, or were healthy controls.

TCRdb's copy holds only in-frame clones and misses some; the assay was immunoSEQ multiplex PCR. The repertoire holds tens of thousands of clones, roughly 80% seen once, with 0.55% to 0.75% in the top ten. Overall study results and limits: Blood of same and different patients, but not healthy controls, reportedly held recurring autoreactive clonotypes.

The V and J ends lost 0 bases and 5 bases, in that order; junction bases with no gene match: 8. The CDR3 is 15 residues long. CDR1 and CDR2 (germline): SGHNT, YYREEE (reference sequence). V is TRBV5-4 and J is TRBJ2-7, with TRBD2 matching 7 bases. The source material was CD45RA- memory CD4+ T cells from PBMCs. The clonotype was recovered from a human donor with narcolepsy. The CDR3 DNA reads TGTGCCAGCAGCTTGGGGTTGTGGAGCGGGAACGAGCAGTACTTC. This sequence encodes CASSLGLWSGNEQYF.